The T cell receptor (beta chain) under discussion was sequenced for a study of T cell responses to AZD1222 COVID-19 vaccine. Whole-study results and caveats: Sampling captured repertoires only after the peak T cell response. The number of AZD1222 recipients seropositive at baseline was only five or six.

Repertoires were generated with immunoSEQ multiplex PCR, while TCRdb's copy carries only in-frame clones and drops some. Among some 110,000 clones, roughly 89% were seen once, and the ten largest hold 6% to 8.5%. CDR1 is LNHDA, CDR2 SQIVND, per germline (reference sequence). The CDR3 has 13 amino acids. V shed 11 bases and J shed 16 bases, with 27 bases lying between them. In regard to this clone: What it recognizes is unknown.

It was second doses at about 4 or about 12 weeks that were pooled. V and J are TRBV19 and TRBJ1-3; tentative D call: TRBD1 (6 bases). Sequencing used peripheral blood, obtained 28 days after the second AZD1222 dose. The sequence came from an adult who received the AZD1222 COVID-19 vaccine. The DNA for the CDR3 is TGTGCCTCGTCAGGGGCGGTAGTCAACCGCAAGTATTTT. Translated: CASSGAVVNRKYF.